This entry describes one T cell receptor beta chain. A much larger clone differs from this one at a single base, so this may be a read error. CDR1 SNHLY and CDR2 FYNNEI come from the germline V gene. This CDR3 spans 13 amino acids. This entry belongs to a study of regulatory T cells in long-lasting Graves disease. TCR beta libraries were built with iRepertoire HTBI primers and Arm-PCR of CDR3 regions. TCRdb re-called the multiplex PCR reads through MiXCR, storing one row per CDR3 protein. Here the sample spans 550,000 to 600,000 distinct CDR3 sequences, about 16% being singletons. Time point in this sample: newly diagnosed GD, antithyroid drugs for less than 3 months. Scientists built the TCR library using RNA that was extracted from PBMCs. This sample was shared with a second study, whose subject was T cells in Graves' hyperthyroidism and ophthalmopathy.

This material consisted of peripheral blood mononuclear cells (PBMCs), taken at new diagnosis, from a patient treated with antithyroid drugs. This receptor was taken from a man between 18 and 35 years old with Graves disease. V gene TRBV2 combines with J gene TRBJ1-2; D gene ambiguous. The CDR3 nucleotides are TGTGCCAGCAGCGTAGCCCCGGAGGCCGGCTACGCCTTC. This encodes CASSVAPEAGYAF.